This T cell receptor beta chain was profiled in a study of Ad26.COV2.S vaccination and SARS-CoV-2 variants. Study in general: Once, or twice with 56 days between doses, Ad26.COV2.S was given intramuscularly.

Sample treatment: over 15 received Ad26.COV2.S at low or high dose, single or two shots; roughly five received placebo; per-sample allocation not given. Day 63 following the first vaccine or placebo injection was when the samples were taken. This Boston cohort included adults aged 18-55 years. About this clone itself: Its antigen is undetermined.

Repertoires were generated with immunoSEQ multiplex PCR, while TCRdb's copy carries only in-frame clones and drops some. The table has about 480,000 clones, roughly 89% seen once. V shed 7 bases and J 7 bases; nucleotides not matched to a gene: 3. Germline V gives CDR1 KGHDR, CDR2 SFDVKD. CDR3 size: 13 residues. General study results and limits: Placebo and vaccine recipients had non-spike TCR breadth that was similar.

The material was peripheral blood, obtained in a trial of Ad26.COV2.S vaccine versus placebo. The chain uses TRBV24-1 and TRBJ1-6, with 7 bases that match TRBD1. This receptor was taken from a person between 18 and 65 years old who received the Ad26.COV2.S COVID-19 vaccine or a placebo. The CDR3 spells CATRPGQNSPLHF. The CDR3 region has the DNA TGTGCCACCAGACCGGGACAGAATTCACCCCTCCACTTT.